This T cell receptor beta chain was sequenced for a study of cytomegalovirus exposure and HLA in healthy donors. At the level of the study: Of around 400 genotyped donors, around 86% grouped in the Caucasian-associated ancestry cluster. Study-wide findings and caveats: The study labeled roughly 160 TCR beta chains cytomegalovirus-associated. Reports credit the classifier with highly specific, highly sensitive diagnosis of cytomegalovirus status. In an earlier analysis, most TCR beta V segments were productive about 87% or about 30% of the time.

With 60 Vbeta and 13 Jbeta primers, the PCR was carried out. The data were produced by immunoSEQ multiplex PCR, yet TCRdb's version contains in-frame clones alone and is incomplete. The repertoire includes about 82,000 clones, 65% to 80% of them detected once, and roughly an eighth sits in the top ten. Note on this clone: Its target is unknown.

CDR1 and CDR2 from the germline V gene are SGHAT and FQNNGV. This CDR3 has 17 amino acids. V lost 2 bases and J 5 bases, leaving 19 bases between the germline ends. The chain has TRBV11-2 and TRBJ2-1; the D gene is possibly TRBD2 (7 bases). Sequencing input: PBMCs. The sequence came from a human donor in good health. The CDR3 DNA follows: TGTGCCAGCAGCTTACCGAGTCGAGGGGGGGCAAACAATGAGCAGTTCTTC. Protein sequence: CASSLPSRGGANNEQFF. Combining the CDR3 with reference TRBV11-2 and TRBJ2-1 gives the whole variable domain EAGVAQSPRYKIIEKRQSVAFWCNPISGHATLYWYQQILGQGPKLLIQFQNNGVVDDSQLPKDRFSAERLKGVDSTLKIQPAKLEDSAVYLCASSLPSRGGANNEQFFGPGTRLTVL.